This T cell receptor (beta chain) came from a study of blood T cells in healthy people across ages. The CDR3 consists of 14 residues. Trimming pared 0 bases from V and 7 bases from J, leaving 12 bases between. The table lists this clonotype with a few counts. The antigen is not known. Study-level findings and limits: Age brought a roughly linear fall in TCR beta diversity measured per million T cells.

Samples had at least 6 million PBMCs isolated from them. The use of a sample-barcoded 5' primer and a J-beta primer mix characterized a second PCR of about 7 to 12 cycles. From the 5' RACE reads, TCRdb called clonotypes with MiXCR, one entry per CDR3 protein. The data show about 640,000 distinct CDR3 sequences, with roughly three fifths seen just once and 30% to 45% held by the top ten. The sequence was collected from a man aged 55 to 70 in good health. Sequencing used blood. This chain connects TRBV12-3 or TRBV12-4 to TRBJ1-1; D remains ambiguous. CDR3 coding DNA: TGTGCCAGCAGTTTAGCGGAAGGCAGGAATGAAGCTTTCTTT. Translated: CASSLAEGRNEAFF.